This paragraph covers one TCR beta chain sequence. The CDR3 length is 12 residues. In germline, CDR1 is MRHNA, CDR2 SNTAGT. The germline V and J ends were trimmed by 4 bases and 5 bases, with 6 bases remaining between them. The entry originates in a study of T cell changes during pregnancy in multiple sclerosis. Produced via immunoSEQ multiplex PCR; TCRdb's table is partial and in-frame only. The sample carries some 28,000 clones, roughly 91% recorded once. The source of this sequence is a female donor in good health, enrolled as a control in a pregnancy study. The source was CD4+ T cells from peripheral blood mononuclear cells, collected in the first trimester of pregnancy. The chain carries TRBV6-4 and TRBJ2-1; D gene unclear. The CDR3, as DNA: TGTGCCAGCAGTGCCCTAAACAATGAGCAGTTCTTC. Residues: CASSALNNEQFF.